This T cell receptor (beta chain) was retrieved from a study of breast tumors, draining lymph nodes, adjacent tissues. Study-wide points: Luminal-like breast cancer showed significantly greater tumor-nontumor repertoire similarity than basal-like breast cancer did. Tumor TCR diversity was below lymph nodes but above nontumor tissue. Data only fit, rather than demonstrated, lymph node origin of most tumor T cells.

Samples came from axillary lymph nodes draining the breast cancer. To note about this clonotype: What it recognizes is unknown.

TCRdb re-derived calls from the multiplex PCR reads in MiXCR, one entry per CDR3 protein. The sample shows 150,000 to 200,000 distinct CDR3 sequences, 25% to 40% of them seen only once. The ends were cut back, 2 bases at V and 4 bases at J, with 11 bases in the middle. The germline V gene encodes CDR1 SGHNT and CDR2 YENEEA. The CDR3 has 14 residues. The chain joins TRBV11-3 to TRBJ1-1; possible D gene TRBD1, 5 bases. Sequencing input: axillary lymph node tissue. This TCR came from a female donor with breast cancer. Some clones in this sample may be carry-over from other donors' samples. CDR3 sequence: CASSLWGDGTEAFF. CDR3 bases: TGTGCCAGCAGCTTATGGGGGGATGGCACTGAAGCTTTCTTT.